These 16 T cell receptor beta chains were sequenced from one sample in a study of T cell responses to AZD1222 COVID-19 vaccine (dated by TCRdb to the early 2020s). This specimen's time point label, interpreted: baseline before first vaccination. The library came from the immunoSEQ multiplex PCR assay. In TCRdb, the immuneACCESS table is reduced to in-frame sequences with V and J assigned. These tables do not hold every clone; where another copy was compared, an unresolved V gene accounts for under half, and the others remain unexplained. This sample is represented by roughly 100,000 clones; approximately 89% of them were singletons. The leading ten clones occupy around 20% of the sample. The sequences come from peripheral blood, collected on day 0 of AZD1222 vaccination. The receptors stem from an adult in good health.

The rearrangement joins TRBV10-3 to TRBJ1-2; D is unclear. Between the trimmed V and J ends, which lost 2 bases and 4 bases, there was a span of 11 bases. The germline gives CDR1 ENHRY, CDR2 SYGVKD. The CDR3 has 14 residues. Here the CDR3 reads CAISEANRVYGYTF. CDR3 nucleotides: TGTGCCATCAGTGAGGCAAATCGGGTCTATGGCTACACCTTC.

This sequence joins TRBV12-3 or TRBV12-4 and TRBJ2-1; D remains unclear. V was cut by 5 bases and J by 6 bases, with 8 bases left in between. The CDR3 extends over 12 amino acids. The chain's CDR3 is CASSNAVNEQFF. CDR3 DNA: TGTGCCAGCAGTAATGCGGTCAATGAGCAGTTCTTC.

The J gene is TRBJ1-3, the V gene TRBV28; D not resolved. The CDR3 is 15 residues long. The germline V gene has CDR1 MDHEN and CDR2 SYDVKM. Between the trimmed V and J ends, which lost 6 bases and 4 bases, there was a span of 16 bases. In DNA, the CDR3 is TGTGCCAGCAGCCCTTGGCAGCAAGGAGGAAACACCATATATTTT. Encoded protein: CASSPWQQGGNTIYF.

This clone appeared once. The chain has TRBV10-3 and TRBJ1-1; D is possibly TRBD1 (5 bases). CDR3 size: 14 residues. CDR1 and CDR2 from the germline V gene are ENHRY and SYGVKD. V was pared by 0 bases and J by 8 bases, with 13 bases between. In DNA, the CDR3 is TGTGCCATCAGTGAGTCTCCGGGACTCCTGGAAGCTTTCTTT. It translates to CAISESPGLLEAFF.

The chain employs TRBV11-2 and TRBJ2-7, with no clear D. The V end was cut by 5 bases, the J end by 5 bases, with 13 bases between. CDR3 length equals 13 residues. Germline-derived CDR1 and CDR2 are SGHAT and FQNNGV. Written as DNA, the CDR3 is TGTGCCAGCAGCGCAAGGTGGGCGGACGAGCAGTACTTC. This codes for CASSARWADEQYF.

The chain combines TRBV2 with TRBJ2-2, with 8 bases fitting TRBD1. J was trimmed by 5 bases and V by 5 bases; bases with no gene match: 4. The CDR3 is 14 residues long. Germline CDR1 and CDR2: SNHLY and FYNNEI. CDR3 in DNA: TGTGCCAGCAGTACAGGGGGGTGGACCGGGGAGCTGTTTTTT. It translates to CASSTGGWTGELFF.

The rearrangement links TRBV6-2 or TRBV6-3 to TRBJ1-6, with no clear D. The CDR3 runs 13 residues. The germline V gene has CDR1 MNHEY and CDR2 SVGEGT. The V gene lost 6 bases and the J gene lost 10 bases, with 13 bases spanning the gap. Written as DNA, the CDR3 is TGTGCCAGCAGCCGGGAACCCAGCTCACCCCTCCACTTT. This translates into CASSREPSSPLHF.

V and J are TRBV10-1 and TRBJ1-2; no clear D gene. The CDR3 is 11 amino acids. V lost 8 bases and J lost 8, with 12 bases in between. Per germline, CDR1 WNHNN and CDR2 SYGVQD (reference sequence). CDR3 loop: CASSGPFGYTF. DNA for the CDR3: TGCGCCAGCTCTGGCCCTTTCGGCTACACCTTC.

This clone was observed once. J is TRBJ1-1 and V is TRBV27; D call uncertain. Between the trimmed V and J ends, which lost 5 bases and 2 bases, there was a span of 9 bases. This CDR3 has 13 residues. CDR1 is MNHEY and CDR2 is SMNVEV in the germline V gene (reference sequence). The CDR3 nucleotides read TGTGCCAGCAGTCCCCGATTAAACACTGAAGCTTTCTTT. As protein: CASSPRLNTEAFF.

The V call is TRBV7-9, the J call TRBJ2-1; 14 bases fit TRBD2. The CDR3 sequence is 18 residues long. From germline, CDR1 is SEHNR and CDR2 FQNEAQ (reference sequence). With 1 base clipped from V and 9 bases from J, the junction kept 11 bases outside the gene matches. CDR3 DNA: TGTGCCAGCAGCTTAGGGGGTCGGACTAGCGGGAGGAGGGCTGAGCAGTTCTTC. It is translated as CASSLGGRTSGRRAEQFF. Filled out from reference TRBV7-9 and TRBJ2-1, the complete variable domain reads DTGVSQNPRHKITKRGQNVTFRCDPISEHNRLYWYRQTLGQGPEFLTYFQNEAQLEKSRLLSDRFSAERPKGSFSTLEIQRTEQGDSAMYLCASSLGGRTSGRRAEQFFGPGTRLTVL.

The chain combines TRBV19 with TRBJ1-2, with TRBD1 identical over 7 bases. V trimming: 5 bases; J trimming: 7 bases; junction bases outside the gene matches: 4. The CDR3 contains 12 residues. Germline V gene data show CDR1 as LNHDA and CDR2 as SQIVND (reference sequence). CDR3 DNA: TGTGCCAGTAGTCCCGGGACAGTTGGCTACACCTTC. Translated, it gives CASSPGTVGYTF.

The chain joins TRBV10-3 to TRBJ2-1, with 7 bases lining up with TRBD1. The CDR3 is 13 residues long. V dropped 10 bases and J dropped 7; count of bases not matched to a gene: 10. Per the germline V gene, CDR1 is ENHRY and CDR2 is SYGVKD. Here the CDR3 reads CATGTDPRNEQFF. Written as DNA, the CDR3 is TGTGCCACCGGGACAGACCCCCGGAATGAGCAGTTCTTC.

The J gene is TRBJ2-2, the V gene TRBV5-1; TRBD1 matches at 8 bases. CDR3 length: 15 residues. Trimming removed 9 bases from V and 6 bases from J; junction bases left unmatched: 13. The germline V gene encodes CDR1 SGHRS and CDR2 YFSETQ. This chain's CDR3 is CATSPGQGVSGELFF. For the CDR3, the DNA is TGCGCCACGTCGCCAGGACAGGGTGTCTCCGGGGAGCTGTTTTTT.

The V and J genes are TRBV27 and TRBJ2-7, with D possibly called TRBD1 or TRBD2 (7 bases each). CDR3 length: 15 amino acids. Germline V lookup: CDR1 MNHEY, CDR2 SMNVEV (reference sequence). The ends were cut back, 3 bases at V and 5 bases at J, with 17 bases in the middle. For the CDR3, the DNA is TGTGCCAGCAGTTTGTTTATGGCAGGGGGGGACGAGCAGTACTTC. Translation gives CASSLFMAGGDEQYF.

The chain recombines TRBV2 with TRBJ1-5; no clear D gene. The germline V gene encodes CDR1 SNHLY and CDR2 FYNNEI. The germline V and J ends were trimmed by 9 bases and 5 bases, with 20 bases remaining between them. The CDR3 sequence is 15 residues long. CDR3 DNA: TGTGCCAGGTCCACCGCGGAAGGTTGGGATCAGCCCCAGCATTTT. It is translated as CARSTAEGWDQPQHF.

The chain employs TRBV6-2 or TRBV6-3 and TRBJ1-2, with D tentatively TRBD1 (6 bases). The V gene's germline CDR1 is MNHEY and CDR2 SVGEGT. V shed 3 bases and J shed 8 bases, with 16 bases lying between them. The CDR3 runs to 14 residues. Here the CDR3 reads CASSYTGSLLGYTF. CDR3 nucleotides: TGTGCCAGCAGTTATACAGGGAGTCTGTTGGGCTACACCTTC.